This T cell receptor (beta chain) was profiled in a study of OX40 agonist ivuxolimab in advanced cancers. Study overall: The patients got ivuxolimab, which is an agonistic anti-OX40 (CD134) antibody. Three patients, one with hepatocellular carcinoma and two with cutaneous melanoma, responded partially.

Study-wide findings and caveats: In the 0.1-3.0 mg/kg groups, partial responders showed among the lowest expansion.

The CDR3 is 13 amino acids. Per the germline V gene, CDR1 is SGHRS and CDR2 is YFSETQ. With 2 bases removed from V and 5 bases from J, the gap between germline ends came to 5 bases. About this clone: Its antigen is undetermined.

The table came from immunoSEQ multiplex PCR; TCRdb's copy has only in-frame clones and leaves some out. The sample carries 70,000 to 85,000 clones, 85% recorded once. The J gene is TRBJ1-6, the V gene TRBV5-1, with D hard to call. This sequence originates from an adult with an advanced solid tumor such as melanoma, head and neck, liver or kidney cancer. The source material was CD4+ or CD8+ T cells sorted from blood, sampled in a trial of the OX40 agonist ivuxolimab. In nucleotides, the CDR3 is TGCGCCAGCAGCTTTGAGAATAATTCACCCCTCCACTTT. It is translated as CASSFENNSPLHF.